A selection of T cell receptor beta chains follows, all from one sample in a study of PD-L1 blockade in urothelial cancer. Using immunoSEQ multiplex PCR, the repertoire was profiled, and TCRdb retains in-frame clones only, with some absent. The sample consists of tens of thousands of clones, roughly 80% of them appearing once. Sequences were derived from PBMCs, sampled around atezolizumab (anti-PD-L1) treatment. Receptors originate from a man older than 75 with urothelial cancer. Each CDR3 is given without its conserved first and last residue. Fields, in order: D gene, CDR3 length, J gene, V gene, CDR3 protein. A D gene is named only where the DNA matches it firmly.

D: TRBD1; length: 14; J: TRBJ1-2; V: TRBV30; CDR3: AWRSLSGQGIRGYT
D: -; length: 10; J: TRBJ2-1; V: TRBV6-5; CDR3: ASRETGNEQF
D: TRBD1; length: 14; J: TRBJ1-3; V: TRBV9; CDR3: ASSSRDRGYVNTIY
D: TRBD1; length: 12; J: TRBJ1-2; V: TRBV5-6; CDR3: ASSPTGGAYGYT
D: -; length: 13; J: TRBJ1-5; V: TRBV6-1; CDR3: ASSEGRGVNQPQH
D: -; length: 13; J: TRBJ2-7; V: TRBV10-1; CDR3: ASSESKFTGSEQY
D: TRBD1; length: 11; J: TRBJ1-1; V: TRBV7-9; CDR3: ASSLSGGTEAF
D: TRBD1; length: 16; J: TRBJ2-6; V: TRBV28; CDR3: ASSPSGTVLSGANVLT
D: TRBD2; length: 14; J: TRBJ2-3; V: TRBV4-3; CDR3: ASSQGLAVSTDTQY
D: TRBD1; length: 12; J: TRBJ2-7; V: TRBV5-1; CDR3: ASSLVTGAYEQY
D: -; length: 12; J: TRBJ2-4; V: TRBV21-1; CDR3: ASSLNQGEDIQY
D: -; length: 12; J: TRBJ1-1; V: TRBV10-3; CDR3: AHKSGTLNTEAF
D: TRBD1; length: 14; J: TRBJ1-1; V: TRBV18; CDR3: ASSPWTGELNTEAF
D: -; length: 8; J: TRBJ1-1; V: TRBV6-5; CDR3: ASRQAEAF
D: TRBD1; length: 12; J: TRBJ2-1; V: TRBV18; CDR3: ASSPRTGGNEQF
D: TRBD2; length: 9; J: TRBJ2-1; V: TRBV30; CDR3: AWSVRGGQF
D: TRBD1; length: 13; J: TRBJ2-7; V: TRBV27; CDR3: ASSLWGQGGLEQY
D: TRBD1; length: 13; J: TRBJ1-2; V: TRBV28; CDR3: ASSTGQGTISGYT
D: -; length: 10; J: TRBJ1-1; V: TRBV19; CDR3: ASSIAKQGAF
D: TRBD1; length: 13; J: TRBJ2-5; V: TRBV28; CDR3: ASSTPGQGQETQY
D: TRBD1; length: 12; J: TRBJ2-7; V: TRBV30; CDR3: AWRRPGQGGEQY
D: TRBD1; length: 11; J: TRBJ2-1; V: TRBV10-1; CDR3: ASSGQGVDEQF
D: TRBD1; length: 14; J: TRBJ1-5; V: TRBV18; CDR3: ASSPAGGGGDQPQH
D: TRBD1; length: 12; J: TRBJ2-7; V: TRBV7-2; CDR3: ASSARQGAYEQY
D: -; length: 10; J: TRBJ1-1; V: TRBV27; CDR3: ASSPTGTEAF
D: TRBD1; length: 13; J: TRBJ2-1; V: TRBV27; CDR3: ASQTIRTGSNEQF
D: TRBD1; length: 13; J: TRBJ1-4; V: TRBV2; CDR3: ASSEDSGGGEKLF
D: -; length: 13; J: TRBJ1-2; V: TRBV5-1; CDR3: ASSWDPGGGYGYT
D: -; length: 14; J: TRBJ2-7; V: TRBV21-1; CDR3: ASTPIPRTSGYEQY
D: TRBD2; length: 13; J: TRBJ2-1; V: TRBV6-5; CDR3: ASSLRTSGKNEQF
D: -; length: 11; J: TRBJ2-3; V: TRBV4-1; CDR3: ASSPTGADTQY
D: -; length: 10; J: TRBJ1-1; V: TRBV10-3; CDR3: AIRNGNTEAF
D: -; length: 13; J: TRBJ1-1; V: TRBV5-1; CDR3: ASSLEAGRATEAF
D: -; length: 11; J: TRBJ1-1; V: TRBV6-6; CDR3: ASSYGQNTEAF
D: TRBD2; length: 12; J: TRBJ2-1; V: TRBV9; CDR3: ASSTRGGYNEQF
D: -; length: 11; J: TRBJ2-7; V: TRBV27; CDR3: ASSLETARKQY
D: TRBD2; length: 13; J: TRBJ2-7; V: TRBV7-8; CDR3: ASSLVVAGNYEQY
D: TRBD1; length: 12; J: TRBJ2-7; V: TRBV10-3; CDR3: AISQGGTGVEQY
D: -; length: 10; J: TRBJ2-7; V: TRBV30; CDR3: AWSGYGYEQY
D: -; length: 13; J: TRBJ1-3; V: TRBV4-1; CDR3: ASSQRQDSGNTIY
D: -; length: 13; J: TRBJ2-1; V: TRBV5-1; CDR3: ASSPPAGENNEQF
D: TRBD1; length: 14; J: TRBJ2-7; V: TRBV5-4; CDR3: ASSQGAGKGSYEQY
D: -; length: 13; J: TRBJ1-2; V: TRBV7-9; CDR3: ASSLAGAEGGGYT
D: TRBD1; length: 11; J: TRBJ1-1; V: TRBV6-5; CDR3: ASSPSRDRETF
D: -; length: 16; J: TRBJ2-1; V: TRBV11-2; CDR3: ASSLDDRGGSSYNEQF
D: -; length: 11; J: TRBJ1-5; V: TRBV10-3; CDR3: AISVAGNQPQH
D: TRBD2; length: 17; J: TRBJ2-1; V: TRBV9; CDR3: ASSVRASGTSSTGYEQF
D: -; length: 12; J: TRBJ1-1; V: TRBV4-3; CDR3: ASSQEAGVTEAF
D: TRBD2; length: 11; J: TRBJ2-5; V: TRBV30; CDR3: AWSVLAGETQY
D: TRBD2; length: 12; J: TRBJ2-7; V: TRBV5-1; CDR3: ASSLPGSGREQY
D: -; length: 10; J: TRBJ2-5; V: TRBV10-3; CDR3: AISESRETQY